The text below deals with one T cell receptor beta chain. Its antigen is not identified. These data are taken from a study of radiotherapy plus CTLA-4 blockade in lung cancer. Assay: immunoSEQ multiplex PCR; the TCRdb copy retains only in-frame clones and omits some. This sample has approximately 100,000 clones, with roughly four fifths found just once. Focal radiation and CTLA-4 blockade (ipilimumab) were tested in chemo-refractory metastatic non-small-cell lung cancer patients. Overall study results and limits: Early clonal dynamics of blood T cells, together with interferon-beta, were reported as the best response predictor.

This clonotype was sampled from a human donor with non-small cell lung cancer who had a partial response to radiotherapy plus ipilimumab. This material consisted of peripheral blood, taken from a patient treated with radiotherapy plus ipilimumab.

The CDR3 DNA reads as TGTGCCAGCAGCTTCGGACTAGCGGATGCGGAGCAGTTCTTC. It is translated as CASSFGLADAEQFF. The chain is built from TRBV6-4 and TRBJ2-1, with 10 bases matching TRBD2. The CDR3 has 14 amino acids. The junction had 9 bases not matched to a gene; V was cut back by 6 bases and J by 10 bases. Germline V lookup: CDR1 MRHNA, CDR2 SNTAGT.